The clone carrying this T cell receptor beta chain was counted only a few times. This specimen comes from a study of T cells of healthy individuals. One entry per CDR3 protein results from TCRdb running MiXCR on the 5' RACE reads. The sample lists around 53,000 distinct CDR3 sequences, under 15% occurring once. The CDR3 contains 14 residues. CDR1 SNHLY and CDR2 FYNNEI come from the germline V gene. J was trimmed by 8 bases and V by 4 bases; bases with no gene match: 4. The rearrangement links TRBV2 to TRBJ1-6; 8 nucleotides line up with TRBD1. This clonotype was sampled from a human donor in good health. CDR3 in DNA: TGTGCCAGCAGTGGGGGACAGGATTATTCACCCCTCCACTTT. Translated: CASSGGQDYSPLHF. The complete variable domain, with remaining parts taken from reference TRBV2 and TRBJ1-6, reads EPEVTQTPSHQVTQMGQEVILRCVPISNHLYFYWYRQILGQKVEFLVSFYNNEISEKSEIFDDQFSVERPDGSNFTLKIRSTKLEDSAMYFCASSGGQDYSPLHFGNGTRLTVT.